Reported below is one T cell receptor beta chain. Its specificity is not known. These data originate in a study of CD8+ T cells in alopecia areata. Findings of the study overall: Elevated clonality characterized lesional scalp relative to normal scalp, particularly in alopecia totalis/universalis.

Extracted from the samples, RNA was reverse transcribed into cDNA to serve as the sequencing template. This table comes from immunoSEQ multiplex PCR, and its TCRdb copy is limited to in-frame clones, with some not included. The sample shows approximately 98,000 clones, around 59% of them seen only once. The specimen was CD8+ T cells sorted from blood. The clonotype originates from a human donor in good health.

The CDR3 DNA follows: TGTGCCAGCAGCCCGGGGGCGGGCACTGAAGCTTTCTTT. This codes for CASSPGAGTEAFF. J is TRBJ1-1 and V is TRBV7-9; tentatively, D is TRBD1 (6 bases). The CDR3 consists of 13 residues. V dropped 5 bases and J dropped 4 bases, with 11 bases sitting between them. CDR1 is SEHNR and CDR2 is FQNEAQ in the germline V gene (reference sequence).